The entry below describes one T cell receptor beta chain. What it binds is not known. Assay runs were performed at deep level. Clones were read by immunoSEQ multiplex PCR, and TCRdb kept only the in-frame ones, dropping some. This sample yields some 320,000 clones, of which around 86% are seen a single time; about a sixth belongs to the top ten. The sample is drawn from a study of shared clonotypes between healthy human individuals. Study results and caveats: The study found lower generation probabilities in non-shared clonotypes than in those shared by all four donors. Naive CD4 clonotypes were shared across a few donors at 4.5% to 6.5%. Memory subsets generally showed lower estimated richness than naive subsets.

In germline, CDR1 is PRHDT, CDR2 FYEKMQ (reference sequence). Trimming shortened V by 5 bases and J by 6 bases, and 18 bases separated the two germline ends. CDR3 length equals 15 residues. The specimen was memory CD8+ T cells sorted from blood. Subset reported: CD45RO+ cells pooled with CCR7-negative TemRA cells. The rearrangement uses TRBV13 and TRBJ2-3, with D perhaps matching TRBD1 or TRBD2 (5 bases each). This sequence was found in a man younger than 35 in good health. Written as DNA, the CDR3 is TGTGCCAGCAGCCTTGAGGGGCCCCCTGTGGATACGCAGTATTTT. It specifies CASSLEGPPVDTQYF. Combining the CDR3 with reference TRBV13 and TRBJ2-3 gives the whole variable domain AAGVIQSPRHLIKEKRETATLKCYPIPRHDTVYWYQQGPGQDPQFLISFYEKMQSDKGSIPDRFSAQQFSDYHSELNMSSLELGDSALYFCASSLEGPPVDTQYFGPGTRLTVL.